This T cell receptor beta chain appears in the sequencing data of a study of blood T cell repertoires in COVID-19. The wider study: Specimens from acute and convalescent COVID-19 originated in the United States, Italy and Spain. The analysed material was cDNA or gDNA that came from T cells, B-cell-depleted T cells, or PBMCs.

Germline CDR1 is SGHNT and CDR2 is YENEEA. V was clipped by 4 bases and J by 4 bases, with 10 bases between them. The CDR3 contains 13 residues. As handled by the study authors: How many nucleated cells were present was estimated from reference gene primer amplification. Assay used: immunoSEQ multiplex PCR; TCRdb lists only in-frame clones, some missing. V, J and clone size are taken as reported in that table, and D and trimming were inferred from the DNA itself. The repertoire includes about 120,000 clones, about four fifths of them detected once, and 3% to 4.5% sits in the top ten. The V call is TRBV11-3, the J call TRBJ1-1; D ambiguous. Sequencing was performed on peripheral blood. The source of this sequence is a woman of 80 years or more with acute or convalescent COVID-19. CDR3: CASSSQQSTEAFF. In DNA form, the CDR3 reads TGTGCCAGCAGCTCACAACAGAGCACTGAAGCTTTCTTT.